This T cell receptor (beta chain) is from a study of T cells in Graves' hyperthyroidism and ophthalmopathy. Amplified regions were TCR beta CDR3 sequences from RNA transcripts. When the TCR CDR3 underwent first-round RT-PCR, the HTBI primer set was used. TCRdb redid the calling of the multiplex PCR reads with MiXCR, one entry per CDR3 protein. The sample holds about 560,000 distinct CDR3 sequences, less than 20% seen once. This clonotype appeared many times. Per germline, CDR1 MNHNS and CDR2 SASEGT. The ends lost 10 bases at V and 1 base at J; junction bases unmatched: 13. The CDR3 loop spans 16 amino acids.

This clonotype was sampled from a young woman with Graves' hyperthyroidism. Sequenced input: blood. The V gene is TRBV6-1, the J gene TRBJ2-3, with TRBD2 matching 8 bases. The CDR3 protein is CANKVGGTRRTDTQYF. Here the CDR3 DNA reads TGTGCCAACAAGGTGGGAGGGACTAGACGCACAGATACGCAGTATTTT.